These 27 T cell receptor beta chains originate from one sample sequenced in a study of T cells in Graves' hyperthyroidism and ophthalmopathy (dated by TCRdb to between 2019 and 2020). Library preparation was by multiplex PCR. The instrument given in TCRdb is Illumina HiSeq 2000. Amplification of TCR beta CDR3 regions was carried out from RNA transcripts. The TCR CDR3 was subjected to a first round of RT-PCR using the HTBI primer set and the Qiagen OneStep RT-PCR kit. The public sequencing data were trimmed at Q25 with fastp and processed into clonotypes with MiXCR by TCRdb, which kept only in-frame beta chains. Every entry covers one CDR3 protein and lists the most common genes and DNA from its rows. The sample profile shows 500,000 or so distinct CDR3 sequences; 15% to 20% of them were found once. Approximately 30% of the sample goes to the ten largest clones. The sequencing input was blood. The receptors here all came from a woman aged 25-40 years with Graves' ophthalmopathy.

This clonotype was seen a single time. Here the CDR3 reads CASSIPGASETQYF. CDR3 sequence (DNA): TGTGCCAGCAGTATTCCCGGGGCGTCGGAGACCCAGTACTTC. This chain links TRBV28 with TRBJ2-5, with D possibly called TRBD1 or TRBD2 (5 bases each). Germline CDR1 reads MDHEN; CDR2 reads SYDVKM. The germline V and J ends were trimmed by 5 bases and 5 bases, with 15 bases remaining between them. This CDR3 has 14 amino acids. Variable domain in full (rest from reference TRBV28 and TRBJ2-5): DVKVTQSSRYLVKRTGEKVFLECVQDMDHENMFWYRQDPGLGLRLIYFSYDVKMKEKGDIPEGYSVSREKKERFSLILESASTNQTSMYLCASSIPGASETQYFGPGTRLLVL.

This clonotype has just one count. This chain uses TRBV9 with TRBJ2-2; D gene ambiguous. The CDR3 totals 12 residues. Trimming removed 3 bases from V and 8 bases from J, with 8 bases in between. Germline assignment: CDR1 SGDLS and CDR2 YYNGEE. CDR3 bases: TGTGCCAGCAGCGCCGATAAGGGGGAGCTGTTTTTT. Translation gives CASSADKGELFF.

This clonotype was picked up many times. V is TRBV5-6 and J is TRBJ2-2; D is unresolved. Per the germline V gene, CDR1 is SGHDT and CDR2 is YYEEEE. CDR3 length: 15 residues. Trimming shortened V by 0 bases and J by 2 bases, and 8 bases separated the two germline ends. The CDR3 bases are TGTGCCAGCAGCTTGGCCCCCCAAAACACCGGGGAGCTGTTTTTT. Its translation is CASSLAPQNTGELFF.

This clonotype was seen repeatedly, ten times or more. The CDR3 nucleotides are TGTGCCAGTAGTTTCACAGGGATCACTGAAGCTTTCTTT. Amino acid sequence: CASSFTGITEAFF. J is TRBJ1-1 and V is TRBV19; tentative D call: TRBD1 (6 bases). Germline lookup yields CDR1 LNHDA and CDR2 SQIVND (reference sequence). Trimming left V 5 bases short and J 4 bases short, with 11 bases between. The CDR3 loop spans 13 amino acids. Supplemented by reference TRBV19 and TRBJ1-1, the full variable domain reads DGGITQSPKYLFRKEGQNVTLSCEQNLNHDAMYWYRQDPGQGLRLIYYSQIVNDFQKGDIAEGYSVSREKKESFPLTVTSAQKNPTAFYLCASSFTGITEAFFGQGTRLTVV.

This chain links TRBV10-3 with TRBJ2-4; 10 bases fit TRBD2. Germline V gene lookup returns CDR1 ENHRY and CDR2 SYGVKD. The V segment lost 3 bases and the J segment 2 bases; nucleotides outside the gene matches: 10. The CDR3 length is 18 residues. In DNA form, the CDR3 reads TGTGCCATCAGTGAAAATATAGCGGGAGGTGGGACCAAAAACATTCAGTACTTC. Translated: CAISENIAGGGTKNIQYF.

There are many counts of this clonotype. This chain joins TRBV20-1 and TRBJ2-7; D could derive from TRBD1 or TRBD2 (7 bases each). Germline values: CDR1 DFQATT, CDR2 SNEGSKA (reference sequence). The CDR3 runs to 14 residues. V lost 4 bases and J 4 bases, leaving 17 bases between the germline ends. CDR3 loop: CSAISGTAKYEQYF. For the CDR3, the DNA is TGCAGTGCTATAAGCGGGACAGCGAAATACGAGCAGTACTTC.

J is TRBJ2-3 and V is TRBV3-1, with a tentative D call TRBD2 (5 bases). The ends were cut back, 5 bases at V and 1 base at J, with 16 bases in the middle. Germline assignment: CDR1 LGHDT and CDR2 YNNKEL (reference sequence). This CDR3 has 16 amino acids. In DNA, the CDR3 is TGTGCCAGCAGCGCAAAACGGGTCGGGGGCACAGATACGCAGTATTTT. As protein: CASSAKRVGGTDTQYF.

The gene calls are TRBV14 and TRBJ2-2; D unclear. Per germline, CDR1 SGHDN and CDR2 FVKESK. Trimming took off 1 base at V and 3 bases at J, with 6 bases between the two ends. The CDR3 contains 14 residues. The CDR3 bases are TGTGCCAGCAGCCAAGTGGCGGACACCGGGGAGCTGTTTTTT. This gives the protein CASSQVADTGELFF.

This clonotype was recorded many times. V gene TRBV20-1 combines with J gene TRBJ2-1; the D is unclear. Between the trimmed V and J ends, which lost 1 base and 6 bases, there was a span of 7 bases. The germline V gene encodes CDR1 DFQATT and CDR2 SNEGSKA (reference sequence). This CDR3 spans 12 amino acids. CDR3 bases: TGCAGTGCTAGAGCGTTCCCCAATGAGCAGTTCTTC. This gives the protein CSARAFPNEQFF.

This clonotype has a handful of counts. The chain recombines TRBV15 with TRBJ1-3; D perhaps matches TRBD1 (5 bases). Deletions cut 1 base from V and 8 bases from J, with 15 bases between. This CDR3 region has 15 residues. Per the germline V gene, CDR1 is LNHNV and CDR2 is YYDKDF (reference sequence). CDR3 sequence: CATSRGYGGSDTIYF. CDR3 sequence (DNA): TGTGCCACCAGCAGAGGATATGGGGGGTCTGACACCATATATTTT.

This clonotype was seen at least ten times. The rearrangement joins TRBV30 to TRBJ2-7, with a weak D call TRBD2 (6 bases). This CDR3 region has 17 residues. Germline values: CDR1 GTSNPN, CDR2 SVGIG (reference sequence). Deletions cut 0 bases from V and 2 bases from J, with 20 bases between. The CDR3: CAWSVIFASAYPYEQYF. The CDR3 DNA reads TGTGCCTGGAGTGTAATTTTTGCTAGCGCCTACCCCTACGAGCAGTACTTC.

This clonotype was seen many times. The gene calls are TRBV9 and TRBJ1-5, with D possibly matching TRBD1 (6 bases). Germline V gene sequence: CDR1 SGDLS, CDR2 YYNGEE. The CDR3 covers 13 residues. V was clipped by 0 bases and J by 5 bases, with 6 bases between them. In nucleotides, the CDR3 is TGTGCCAGCAGCGTAGAGGGGGATCAGCCCCAGCATTTT. Its translation is CASSVEGDQPQHF.

This clonotype was seen at least ten times. The genes are TRBV7-2 and TRBJ2-5, with TRBD2 matching 8 bases. From germline, CDR1 is SGHTA and CDR2 FQGNSA. This CDR3 region has 14 residues. V shed 5 bases, J shed 5 bases, and the junction held 7 bases outside the gene matches. In nucleotides, the CDR3 is TGTGCCAGCAGCGACAGGACTAGCCTGGAGACCCAGTACTTC. Amino acid sequence: CASSDRTSLETQYF.

This clonotype appeared many times. The chain couples TRBV11-2 to TRBJ2-3, with TRBD1 matching over 9 bases. CDR3 length: 15 amino acids. Germline V lookup: CDR1 SGHAT, CDR2 FQNNGV. V trimming: 1 base; J trimming: 5 bases; junction bases outside the gene matches: 4. The CDR3 loop reads CASSLGTGVLDTQYF. Written as DNA, the CDR3 is TGTGCCAGCAGCTTAGGGACAGGGGTCTTAGATACGCAGTATTTT. Together with reference TRBV11-2 and TRBJ2-3, the CDR3 gives the full variable domain: EAGVAQSPRYKIIEKRQSVAFWCNPISGHATLYWYQQILGQGPKLLIQFQNNGVVDDSQLPKDRFSAERLKGVDSTLKIQPAKLEDSAVYLCASSLGTGVLDTQYFGPGTRLTVL.

As concerns this clonotype: A much more abundant neighbour one base away suggests this may be a read error. This sequence joins TRBV7-2 and TRBJ2-5, with D maybe TRBD1 (6 bases). There are 16 residues in the CDR3. Germline CDR1 SGHTA, CDR2 FQGNSA. V was cut by 6 bases and J by 7 bases, with 24 bases left in between. The DNA for the CDR3 is TGTGCCAGCAGTTCGTCCCGGGACAACCCTAGTTGGACCCAGTACTTC. Translated: CASSSSRDNPSWTQYF.

In this sample, this clonotype turned up many times. This chain joins TRBV20-1 and TRBJ2-3; tentative D call: TRBD2 (5 bases). Trimming took off 8 bases at V and 1 base at J, with 13 bases between the two ends. This CDR3 spans 13 amino acids. Germline lookup yields CDR1 DFQATT and CDR2 SNEGSKA (reference sequence). The CDR3 protein is CSSEGEGTDTQYF. The CDR3 DNA reads TGCAGTTCCGAGGGAGAGGGCACAGATACGCAGTATTTT.

The chain is built from TRBV5-6 and TRBJ2-7; 12 positions agree with TRBD2. The V gene end was trimmed by 0 bases and the J gene end by 3 bases; junction bases not matched to a gene: 4. The CDR3 totals 16 residues. The germline CDR1 and CDR2 sequences are SGHDT and YYEEEE. The CDR3 DNA follows: TGTGCCAGCAGCTTGGGACTAGCGGGAGAGAGCTACGAGCAGTACTTC. The encoded protein is CASSLGLAGESYEQYF.

This clonotype was seen repeatedly, ten times or more. This chain links TRBV30 with TRBJ2-7, with D perhaps matching TRBD1 or TRBD2 (5 bases each). Germline CDR1 reads GTSNPN; CDR2 reads SVGIG (reference sequence). The V gene lost 3 bases and the J gene lost 2 bases, with 14 bases spanning the gap. The CDR3 totals 14 residues. The CDR3 DNA sequence: TGTGCCTGGAGGAGGGGTGTTACGACCTACGAGCAGTACTTC. Translated, it gives CAWRRGVTTYEQYF.

In its sample, this clonotype was seen a few times. The genes are TRBV11-2 and TRBJ1-4; D gene uncertain. The germline V and J ends were trimmed by 0 bases and 0 bases, with 5 bases remaining between them. The CDR3 is 15 amino acids. Germline V gene data show CDR1 as SGHAT and CDR2 as FQNNGV. CDR3 DNA sequence: TGTGCCAGCAGCTTAGACCACCCAACTAATGAAAAACTGTTTTTT. Protein: CASSLDHPTNEKLFF.

This clonotype was seen ten or more times. This chain links TRBV2 with TRBJ2-1, with D possibly being TRBD2 (5 bases). V was trimmed by 7 bases and J by 9 bases, leaving 7 bases between them. This CDR3 has 10 amino acids. Germline CDR1 and CDR2: SNHLY and FYNNEI. The CDR3 DNA reads as TGTGCCAGCATTGCGGGTGAGCAGTTCTTC. Its translation is CASIAGEQFF.

In the case of this clonotype: A much larger clone lies a single base off, so this may be a read error. Likely a read error: the CDR3 ends without its conserved phenylalanine or tryptophan. The chain is built from TRBV2 and TRBJ2-3; possibly TRBD1 for D (6 bases). CDR1 and CDR2 from the germline V gene are SNHLY and FYNNEI. The V end was cut by 4 bases, the J end by 0 bases, with 11 bases between. This CDR3 has 15 amino acids. Here the CDR3 reads CASSGYRASTDTQYS. CDR3 sequence (DNA): TGTGCCAGCAGTGGATACAGGGCTAGCACAGATACGCAGTATTCT.

The chain combines TRBV2 with TRBJ1-1; D may be TRBD1 (5 bases). The germline CDR1 and CDR2 sequences are SNHLY and FYNNEI. The CDR3 consists of 14 residues. Trimming took off 0 bases at V and 4 bases at J, with 9 bases between the two ends. The chain's CDR3 is CASSEAWGVTEAFF. The CDR3 region has the DNA TGTGCCAGCAGTGAAGCTTGGGGGGTCACTGAAGCTTTCTTT.

This clonotype was detected only a few times. The rearrangement uses TRBV11-2 and TRBJ2-1; the D is unclear. CDR1 is SGHAT and CDR2 is FQNNGV in the germline V gene. Trimming took off 0 bases at V and 1 base at J, with 16 bases between the two ends. The CDR3 loop spans 18 amino acids. The CDR3 coding sequence is TGTGCCAGCAGCTTAGATCGAACGGGTGGCTATTCCTACAATGAGCAGTTCTTC. This sequence encodes CASSLDRTGGYSYNEQFF.

This clonotype was detected ten times or more. This chain uses TRBV6-2 or TRBV6-3 with TRBJ1-1; D unclear. V shed 0 bases and J shed 4 bases, with 6 bases lying between them. CDR3 length: 13 residues. Germline V gene sequence: CDR1 MNHEY, CDR2 SVGEGT. The CDR3 protein is CASSYSIGTEAFF. CDR3 in DNA: TGTGCCAGCAGTTACTCGATTGGCACTGAAGCTTTCTTT.

A single count supports this clonotype. The chain carries TRBV7-2 and TRBJ1-1; no reliable D call. The CDR3 sequence is 14 residues long. The germline CDR1 and CDR2 sequences are SGHTA and FQGNSA. Trimming left V 2 bases short and J 0 bases short, with 7 bases between. Here the CDR3 DNA reads TGTGCCAGCAGCTTACGGGATGTGAACACTGAAGCTTTCTTT. This sequence encodes CASSLRDVNTEAFF.

For this clonotype: A clone one base away is much larger, so this may be a read error. The chain uses TRBV5-1 and TRBJ2-7; TRBD1 might be the D (6 bases). Looked up from germline, CDR1 is SGHRS and CDR2 is YFSETQ. CDR3 size: 14 residues. Trimming removed 3 bases at V and 0 bases at J, with 10 bases between. The CDR3 reads CASSYGQSSYEQYF. The DNA of the CDR3 is TGCGCCAGCAGCTACGGACAGAGCTCCTACGAGCAGTACTTC.

As to this clonotype: A much larger clone lies a single base off, so this may be a read error. This rearrangement joins TRBV5-8 to TRBJ2-1, with TRBD2 identical over 7 bases. This CDR3 has 16 residues. Germline CDR1 is SGHTS and CDR2 is YDEGEE. The CDR3 loop reads CASSLDLAAFCNEQFF. The CDR3, as DNA: TGCGCCAGCAGCTTGGACCTAGCGGCTTTCTGCAATGAGCAGTTCTTC.